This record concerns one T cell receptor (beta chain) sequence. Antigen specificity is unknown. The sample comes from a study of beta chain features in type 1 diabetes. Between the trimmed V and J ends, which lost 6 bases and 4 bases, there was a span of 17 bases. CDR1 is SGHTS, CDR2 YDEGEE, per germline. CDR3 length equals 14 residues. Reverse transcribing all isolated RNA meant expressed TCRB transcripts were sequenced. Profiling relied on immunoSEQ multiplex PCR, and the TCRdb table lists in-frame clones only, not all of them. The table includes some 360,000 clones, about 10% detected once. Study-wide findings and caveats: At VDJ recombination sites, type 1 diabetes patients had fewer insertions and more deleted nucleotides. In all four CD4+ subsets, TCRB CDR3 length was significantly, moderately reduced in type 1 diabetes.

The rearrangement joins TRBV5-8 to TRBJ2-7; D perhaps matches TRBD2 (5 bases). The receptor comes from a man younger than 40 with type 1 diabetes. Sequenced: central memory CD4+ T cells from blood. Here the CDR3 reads CASTKRSGSYEQYF. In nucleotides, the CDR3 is TGTGCCAGCACCAAGAGAAGCGGCTCATACGAGCAGTACTTC.